One and the same sample provided the 16 T cell receptor beta chains below, sequenced in a study of T-cell reconstitution after alpha-beta-depleted transplantation in children. Using unique molecular identifiers, the investigators prepared the TCRbeta library. TCRdb passed the PCR reads through MiXCR, listing each CDR3 protein once. The sample contains 700,000 to 850,000 distinct CDR3 sequences, roughly 15% of which appear only once. The material was PBMCs, mostly from graft donor cells, obtained 360 days after TCRalphabeta/CD19-depleted stem cell transplant. The receptors here all came from a male patient aged 5 to 17 who had a stem cell transplant for acute lymphoblastic leukemia, so the T cells may come from the graft donor.

This clonotype has just a few counts. This chain joins TRBV12-3 or TRBV12-4 and TRBJ1-5; D is ambiguous. The CDR3 loop spans 14 amino acids. V lost 2 bases and J 0 bases, leaving 5 bases between the germline ends. The CDR3 spells CASSLKSSNQPQHF. In DNA, the CDR3 is TGTGCCAGCAGTTTAAAGAGTAGCAATCAGCCCCAGCATTTT.

V and J are TRBV7-3 and TRBJ1-3, with TRBD1 as a possible D gene (5 bases). The V gene's germline CDR1 is SGHTA and CDR2 FQGTGA. The length of the CDR3 is 15 residues. Trimming shortened V by 5 bases and J by 4 bases, and 15 bases separated the two germline ends. The CDR3 bases are TGTGCCAGCAGCCCGGTTACGACAGACGGAAACACCATATATTTT. Its protein product is CASSPVTTDGNTIYF.

The chain joins TRBV29-1 to TRBJ2-7; TRBD2 is a possible D gene (7 bases). Between the trimmed V and J ends, which lost 3 bases and 2 bases, there was a span of 17 bases. Germline-derived CDR1 and CDR2 are SQVTM and ANQGSEA. The CDR3 runs to 15 residues. CDR3 amino acids: CSVDQGVGGPYEQYF. CDR3 DNA: TGCAGCGTTGATCAAGGGGTCGGGGGGCCCTACGAGCAGTACTTC.

The CDR3 coding sequence is TGTGCCAGCGAGGAGTTCTTTGCGGGAGCGGGTGAGACCCAGTACTTC. Translation: CASEEFFAGAGETQYF. The rearrangement uses TRBV7-9 and TRBJ2-5, with 7 bases lining up with TRBD2. The CDR3 sequence is 16 residues long. V trimming: 8 bases; J trimming: 5 bases; junction bases outside the gene matches: 17. Germline V gives CDR1 SEHNR, CDR2 FQNEAQ (reference sequence).

This chain joins TRBV7-9 and TRBJ2-7; 9 nucleotides agree with TRBD1. The germline CDR1 and CDR2 sequences are SEHNR and FQNEAQ (reference sequence). The junction had 16 bases not matched to a gene; V was cut back by 10 bases and J by 9 bases. This CDR3 has 14 amino acids. The chain's CDR3 is CATASGTGSSGQYF. The CDR3 bases are TGTGCCACCGCCTCCGGGACAGGGTCTTCCGGGCAGTACTTC.

The chain links TRBV4-1 to TRBJ1-1, with D uncertain. The CDR3 loop spans 16 amino acids. Germline CDR1 MGHRA, CDR2 YSYEKL. The germline V and J ends were trimmed by 1 base and 1 base, with 13 bases remaining between them. CDR3 amino acids: CASSQGALFRNTEAFF. CDR3 bases: TGCGCCAGCAGCCAAGGAGCTTTGTTCAGGAACACTGAAGCTTTCTTT.

Only a few counts were recorded for this clonotype. The chain employs TRBV27 and TRBJ2-1; 8 positions agree with TRBD2. Looked up from germline, CDR1 is MNHEY and CDR2 is SMNVEV (reference sequence). This CDR3 has 16 residues. J lost 9 bases, V lost 2 bases, and 12 bases had no gene match. CDR3 sequence: CASSLPVAGRRGEQFF. The CDR3 DNA is TGTGCCAGCAGTTTACCTGTAGCGGGACGGAGGGGTGAGCAGTTCTTC.

This clonotype was observed a few times. The junction shows a germline mismatch at one end, possibly a read error. This chain joins TRBV29-1 and TRBJ2-1, with TRBD2 identical over 10 bases. Germline assignment: CDR1 SQVTM and CDR2 ANQGSEA. The CDR3 contains 13 residues. The CDR3 loop reads CSVEHSGRLLQTF. CDR3 DNA sequence: TGCAGCGTTGAACATAGCGGGAGGCTACTCCAGACCTTC.

This clonotype was observed a handful of times. V is TRBV5-1 and J is TRBJ2-7, with 8 bases lining up with TRBD2. Unmatched junction bases numbered 7, after V lost 4 bases and J lost 1 base. The CDR3 spans 15 residues. Germline lookup yields CDR1 SGHRS and CDR2 YFSETQ. CDR3 in DNA: TGCGCCAGCAGCAAGACTAGCGACCTTTCCTACGAGCAGTACTTC. It codes for CASSKTSDLSYEQYF.

The J gene is TRBJ1-2, the V gene TRBV28, with D uncertain. Germline V gene lookup returns CDR1 MDHEN and CDR2 SYDVKM. CDR3 length equals 13 residues. Trimming pared 3 bases from V and 8 bases from J, leaving 13 bases between. The chain's CDR3 is CASSFRFDYGYTF. CDR3 coding DNA: TGTGCCAGCAGTTTTCGTTTCGATTACGGCTACACCTTC.

This clonotype occurred many times. The chain combines TRBV7-3 with TRBJ2-3, with 9 bases matching TRBD2. The germline gives CDR1 SGHTA, CDR2 FQGTGA. The CDR3 runs 16 residues. V gave up 5 bases and J gave up 4 bases; unmatched junction bases: 10. CDR3 loop: CASSPLGSGSSDTQYF. The CDR3 DNA sequence: TGTGCCAGCAGCCCGCTAGGTAGCGGGAGTTCAGATACGCAGTATTTT.

V and J are TRBV28 and TRBJ2-1; TRBD2 agrees at 10 bases. The CDR3 totals 15 residues. Trimming removed 8 bases from V and 3 bases from J; junction bases left unmatched: 7. Germline assignment: CDR1 MDHEN and CDR2 SYDVKM. The DNA of the CDR3 is TGTGCCAGCGCCTCCATAGCGGGAGGCTACAATGAGCAGTTCTTC. This codes for CASASIAGGYNEQFF.

This clonotype was observed many times. The chain has TRBV3-1 and TRBJ2-1; TRBD2 aligns across 14 bases. The CDR3 runs to 18 residues. Per the germline V gene, CDR1 is LGHDT and CDR2 is YNNKEL (reference sequence). The V gene end was trimmed by 5 bases and the J gene end by 5 bases; junction bases not matched to a gene: 11. The CDR3 here is CASSFGLAGGPGDNEQFF. Written as DNA, the CDR3 is TGTGCCAGCAGCTTCGGACTAGCGGGAGGTCCTGGTGACAATGAGCAGTTCTTC.

This chain links TRBV29-1 with TRBJ2-7, with D possibly being TRBD2 (5 bases). There are 13 residues in the CDR3. Germline lookup yields CDR1 SQVTM and CDR2 ANQGSEA. The CDR3 loop is CRGLEAGSYEQYF. The DNA for the CDR3 is TGCAGAGGGTTGGAGGCAGGCTCCTACGAGCAGTACTTC.

V and J are TRBV12-3 or TRBV12-4 and TRBJ2-7, with D uncertain. This CDR3 comprises 14 residues. Trimming left V 9 bases short and J 0 bases short, with 15 bases between. The DNA for the CDR3 is TGTGCCAGTATGGGCTACAAGGGCTCCTACGAGCAGTACTTC. It yields the protein CASMGYKGSYEQYF.

This clonotype was detected only a few times. The chain carries TRBV6-1 and TRBJ1-1; D gene uncertain. V lost 0 bases and J 13 bases, leaving 12 bases between the germline ends. This CDR3 spans 12 amino acids. The germline gives CDR1 MNHNS, CDR2 SASEGT. CDR3: CASSEARRRGFF. In DNA, the CDR3 is TGTGCCAGCAGTGAAGCTCGGAGGCGGGGTTTCTTT.